The present T cell receptor (beta chain) was sequenced within a study of blood T cells in healthy people across ages. Study-level findings and limits: Observed TCR beta diversity per million T cells went down as age went up. This fall followed a roughly linear course with age. Donors of long life had a larger count of naive CD4+ cells and greater diversity than aged donors.

Points on this clonotype: Antigen unknown.

V shed 8 bases and J shed 0 bases, with 17 bases lying between them. CDR3 length equals 16 residues. Looked up from germline, CDR1 is SGHTA and CDR2 is FQGNSA. Using a J-beta primer mix together with a sample-barcoded 5' primer, a second PCR was run for 7 to 11 cycles. Researchers report that a template-switch adaptor with 12 random nucleotides tagged each cDNA molecule. TCRdb ran MiXCR on the 5' RACE reads and lists one entry per CDR3 protein. The sample consists of about 730,000 distinct CDR3 sequences, approximately 39% of them appearing once. This chain connects TRBV7-2 to TRBJ1-3; D ambiguous. This TCR was sampled from a woman in her sixties or seventies in good health. The sequencing input was blood. CDR3 DNA: TGTGCCAGCGGTCTCAACCCAGGTTCCTCTGGAAACACCATATATTTT. Its protein is CASGLNPGSSGNTIYF.